This T cell receptor beta chain derives from a study of blood T cell repertoires in COVID-19. Study at large: Researchers got acute and convalescent COVID-19 samples from the United States, Italy and Spain. Sample material is recorded as cDNA or gDNA derived from T cells, B-cell-depleted T cells, or PBMCs.

Under the authors' procedure: Reference gene primer amplification in the assay estimated nucleated cell counts. TCRdb's copy holds only in-frame clones and misses some; the assay was immunoSEQ multiplex PCR. V, J and clone size reflect that table, while D and trimming were determined from the DNA. The sample lists 180,000 or so clones; around 89% were seen once. This CDR3 is built from 15 residues. Trimming took 2 bases from V and 7 from J; bases not matched to a gene: 6. Germline CDR1 reads KGHSH; CDR2 reads LQKENI. This chain uses TRBV18 with TRBJ1-4, with TRBD1 matching 8 bases. The sequencing input was peripheral blood. This clonotype was sampled from a man aged 50-60 years with acute or convalescent COVID-19. The CDR3 loop is CASSPGTGGREKLFF. CDR3 in DNA: TGTGCCAGCTCACCAGGTACAGGGGGACGTGAAAAACTGTTTTTT.